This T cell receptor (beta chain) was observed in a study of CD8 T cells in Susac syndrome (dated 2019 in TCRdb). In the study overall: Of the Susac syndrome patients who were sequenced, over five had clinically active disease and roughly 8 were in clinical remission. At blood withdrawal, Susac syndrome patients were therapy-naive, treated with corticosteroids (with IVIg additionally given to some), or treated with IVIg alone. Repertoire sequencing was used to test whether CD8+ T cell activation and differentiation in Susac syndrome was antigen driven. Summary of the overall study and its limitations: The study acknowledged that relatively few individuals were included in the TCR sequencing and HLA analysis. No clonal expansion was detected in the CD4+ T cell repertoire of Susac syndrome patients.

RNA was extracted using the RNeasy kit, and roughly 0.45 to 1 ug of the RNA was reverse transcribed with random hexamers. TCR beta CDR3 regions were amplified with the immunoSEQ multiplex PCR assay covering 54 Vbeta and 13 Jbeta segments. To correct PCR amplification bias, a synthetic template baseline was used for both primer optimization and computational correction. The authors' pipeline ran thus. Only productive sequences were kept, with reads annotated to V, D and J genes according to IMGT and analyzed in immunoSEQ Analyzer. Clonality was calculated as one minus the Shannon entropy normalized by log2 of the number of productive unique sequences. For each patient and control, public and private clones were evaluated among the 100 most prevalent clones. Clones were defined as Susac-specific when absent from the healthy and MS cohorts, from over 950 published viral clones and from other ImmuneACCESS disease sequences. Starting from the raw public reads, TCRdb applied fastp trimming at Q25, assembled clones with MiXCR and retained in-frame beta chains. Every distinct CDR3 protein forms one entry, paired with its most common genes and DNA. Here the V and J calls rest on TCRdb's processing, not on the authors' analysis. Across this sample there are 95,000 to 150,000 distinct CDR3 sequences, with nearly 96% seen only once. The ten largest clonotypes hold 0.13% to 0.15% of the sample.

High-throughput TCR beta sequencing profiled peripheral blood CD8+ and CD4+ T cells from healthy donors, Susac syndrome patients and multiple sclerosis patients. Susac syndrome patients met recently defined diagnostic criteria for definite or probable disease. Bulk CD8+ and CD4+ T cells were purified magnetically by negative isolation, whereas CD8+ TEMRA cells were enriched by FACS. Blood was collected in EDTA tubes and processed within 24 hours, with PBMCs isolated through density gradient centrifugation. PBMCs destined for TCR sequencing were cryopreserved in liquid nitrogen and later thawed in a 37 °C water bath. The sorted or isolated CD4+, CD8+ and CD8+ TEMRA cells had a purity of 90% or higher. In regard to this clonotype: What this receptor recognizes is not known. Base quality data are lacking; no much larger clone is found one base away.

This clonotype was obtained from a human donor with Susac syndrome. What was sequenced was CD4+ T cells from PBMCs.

The nucleotides are TGTGCCAGCAGTGACGACAGGAGGAACACTGAAGCTTTCTTT. The encoded protein is CASSDDRRNTEAFF. The chain is encoded by TRBV12-3 or TRBV12-4 joined to TRBJ1-1, and TRBD1 may be the D gene, going by 6 matching bases. The CDR3, cysteine through phenylalanine, is 14 amino acids long. Solely the CDR3 DNA is kept, with 42 bases framed from the first base. V is shortened by 5 bases, J by 1 base, and the region joining them spans 11 bases.